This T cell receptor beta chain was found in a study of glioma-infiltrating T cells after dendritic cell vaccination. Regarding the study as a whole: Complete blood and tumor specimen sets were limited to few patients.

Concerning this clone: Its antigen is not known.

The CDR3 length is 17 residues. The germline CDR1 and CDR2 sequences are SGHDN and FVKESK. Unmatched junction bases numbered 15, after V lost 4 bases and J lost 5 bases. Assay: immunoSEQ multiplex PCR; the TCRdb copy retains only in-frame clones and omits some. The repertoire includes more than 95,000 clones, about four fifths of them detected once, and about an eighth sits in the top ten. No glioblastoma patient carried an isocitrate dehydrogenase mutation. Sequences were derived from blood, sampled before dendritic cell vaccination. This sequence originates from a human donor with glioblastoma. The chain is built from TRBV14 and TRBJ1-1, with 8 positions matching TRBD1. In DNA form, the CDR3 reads TGTGCCAGCAGCCTTATGACAGGGGAGGAATTTTGGACTGAAGCTTTCTTT. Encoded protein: CASSLMTGEEFWTEAFF.